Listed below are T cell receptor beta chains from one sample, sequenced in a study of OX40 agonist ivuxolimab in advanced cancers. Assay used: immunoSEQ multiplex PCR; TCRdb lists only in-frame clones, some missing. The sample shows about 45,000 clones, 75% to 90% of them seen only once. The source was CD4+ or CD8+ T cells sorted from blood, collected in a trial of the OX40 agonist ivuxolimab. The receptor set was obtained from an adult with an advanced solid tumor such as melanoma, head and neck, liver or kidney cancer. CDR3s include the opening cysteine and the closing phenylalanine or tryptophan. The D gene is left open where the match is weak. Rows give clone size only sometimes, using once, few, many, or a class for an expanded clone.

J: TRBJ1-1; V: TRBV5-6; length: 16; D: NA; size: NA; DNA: TGTGCCAGCAGCTTGGACATAGGGGTTGGTAACACTGAAGCTTTCTTT; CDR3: CASSLDIGVGNTEAFF
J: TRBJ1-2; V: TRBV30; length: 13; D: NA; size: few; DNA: TGTGCCTGGGAGACAGGCTCCTATGGTGGCTACACCTTC; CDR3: CAWETGSYGGYTF
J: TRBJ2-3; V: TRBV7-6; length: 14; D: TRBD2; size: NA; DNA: TGTGCCAGCAGCTTAGCGGGAGGGACAGATACGCAGTATTTT; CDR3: CASSLAGGTDTQYF
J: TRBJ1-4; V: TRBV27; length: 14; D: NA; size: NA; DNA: TGTGCCAGCAGTTTAGCACAGGGAGGGGGAAAACTGTTTTTT; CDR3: CASSLAQGGGKLFF
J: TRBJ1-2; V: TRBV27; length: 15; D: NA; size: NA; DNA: TGTGCCAGCAGTTCCGACATGGGCAAAAACTATGGCTACACCTTC; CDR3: CASSSDMGKNYGYTF
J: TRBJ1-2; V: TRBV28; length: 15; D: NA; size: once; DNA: TGTGCCAGCAGTTCTAAGTGGGGGGTTAACTATGGCTACACCTTC; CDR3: CASSSKWGVNYGYTF
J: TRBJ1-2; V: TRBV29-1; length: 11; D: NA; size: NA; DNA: TGCAGCGTCTCGGGCCTTGATGGCTACACCTTC; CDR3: CSVSGLDGYTF
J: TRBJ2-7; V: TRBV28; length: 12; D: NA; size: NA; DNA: TGTGCCAGCAGACGGGACACATCCGAGCAGTACTTC; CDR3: CASRRDTSEQYF
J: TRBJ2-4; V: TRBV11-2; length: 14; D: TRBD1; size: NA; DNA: TGTGCCAGCAGCTTCGGACAGGGCCAGCTCATTGAGTACTTC; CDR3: CASSFGQGQLIEYF
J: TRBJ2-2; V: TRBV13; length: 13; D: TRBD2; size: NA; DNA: TGTGCCAGCAGCTTGGGGGGGATCGGGGAGCTGTTTTTT; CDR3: CASSLGGIGELFF
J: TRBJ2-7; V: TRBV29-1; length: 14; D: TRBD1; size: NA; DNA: TGCAGCGCCACAGAAGGGGGCTTGGATTACGAGCAGTACTTC; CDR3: CSATEGGLDYEQYF
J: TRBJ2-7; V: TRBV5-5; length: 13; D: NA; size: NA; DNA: TGTGCCAGCAGACCGCAGGGGGGCTACGAGCAGTACTTC; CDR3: CASRPQGGYEQYF
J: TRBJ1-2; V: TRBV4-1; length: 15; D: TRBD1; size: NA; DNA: TGCGCCAGCAGCCAAGACCAAGGGACAGACTATGGCTACACCTTC; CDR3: CASSQDQGTDYGYTF
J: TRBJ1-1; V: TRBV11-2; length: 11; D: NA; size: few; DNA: TGTGCCAGCAGTGCGGGGGGAGAAGCTTTCTTT; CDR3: CASSAGGEAFF
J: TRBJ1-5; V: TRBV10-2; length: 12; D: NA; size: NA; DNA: TGCGCCAGCAGTGGGCCCAATCAGCCCCAGCATTTT; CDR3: CASSGPNQPQHF
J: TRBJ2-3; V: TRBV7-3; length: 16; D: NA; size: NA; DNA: TGTGCCAGCAGCGAGACTCTAGCCTCTAGCACAGATACGCAGTATTTT; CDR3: CASSETLASSTDTQYF
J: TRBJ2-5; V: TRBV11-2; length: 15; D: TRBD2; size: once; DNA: TGTGCCAGCAGCTTAGGAGCGGGAGGGGAAGAGACCCAGTACTTC; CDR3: CASSLGAGGEETQYF
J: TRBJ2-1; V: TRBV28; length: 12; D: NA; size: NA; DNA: TGTGCCAGCAGACTAGGCGAGGTTGAGCAGTTCTTC; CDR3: CASRLGEVEQFF
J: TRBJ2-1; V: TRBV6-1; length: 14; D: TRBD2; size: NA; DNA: TGTGCCAGCAAGGTAGCGGGGGGGATGAATGAGCAGTTCTTC; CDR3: CASKVAGGMNEQFF
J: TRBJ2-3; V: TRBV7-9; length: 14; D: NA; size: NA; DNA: TGTGCCAGCAGCTCCACGGGCGTTCCAGATACGCAGTATTTT; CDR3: CASSSTGVPDTQYF
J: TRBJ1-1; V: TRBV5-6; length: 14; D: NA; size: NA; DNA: TGTGCCAGCAGCTTGAATTGGGGGAACACTGAAGCTTTCTTT; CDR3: CASSLNWGNTEAFF
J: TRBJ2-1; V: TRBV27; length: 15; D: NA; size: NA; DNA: TGTGCCAGCAGTTTAGTGACTTCCCCCTACAATGAGCAGTTCTTC; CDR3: CASSLVTSPYNEQFF
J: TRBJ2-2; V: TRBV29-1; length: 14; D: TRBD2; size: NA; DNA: TGCAGCGTCCCGGGACTAGCGAGGGCCGGGGAGCTGTTTTTT; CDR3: CSVPGLARAGELFF
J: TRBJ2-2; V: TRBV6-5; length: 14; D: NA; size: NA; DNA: TGTGCCAGCAGTTACGGACTCCACACCGGGGAGCTGTTTTTT; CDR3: CASSYGLHTGELFF
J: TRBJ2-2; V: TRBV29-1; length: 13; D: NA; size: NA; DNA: TGCAGCGCCAGGAGCGGGTACACCGGGGAGCTGTTTTTT; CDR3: CSARSGYTGELFF
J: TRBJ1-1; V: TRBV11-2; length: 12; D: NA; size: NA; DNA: TGTGCCAGCAGCCCGCAGGGATATGAAGCTTTCTTT; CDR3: CASSPQGYEAFF
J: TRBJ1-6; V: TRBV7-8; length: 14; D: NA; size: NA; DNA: TGTGCCAGCAGCCTTTCGGGTGGCAATTCACCCCTCCACTTT; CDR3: CASSLSGGNSPLHF
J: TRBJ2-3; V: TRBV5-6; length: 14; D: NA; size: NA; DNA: TGTGCCAGCAGCTTGAGATTCTTCACAGATACGCAGTATTTT; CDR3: CASSLRFFTDTQYF
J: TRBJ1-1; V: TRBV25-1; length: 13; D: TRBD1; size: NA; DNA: TGTGCCAGCAGCGAAACAGGGGGCGCGAGAGCTTTCTTT; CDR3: CASSETGGARAFF
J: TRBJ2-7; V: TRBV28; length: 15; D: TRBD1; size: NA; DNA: TGTGCCAGCAGATCCCCGGGACAGGGTTACTACGAGCAGTACTTC; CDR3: CASRSPGQGYYEQYF
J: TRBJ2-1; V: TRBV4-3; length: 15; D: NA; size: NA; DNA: TGCGCCAGCAGCCAAGAGGGACCGCTCAACAATGAGCAGTTCTTC; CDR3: CASSQEGPLNNEQFF
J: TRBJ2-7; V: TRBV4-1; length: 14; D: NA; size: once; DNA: TGCGCCAGCAGCCCGGAAGGGGTCGACTACGAGCAGTACTTC; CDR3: CASSPEGVDYEQYF
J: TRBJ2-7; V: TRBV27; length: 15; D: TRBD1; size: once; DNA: TGTGCCAGCAGTCCCCGGACAACCACAGGGGACGAGCAGTACTTC; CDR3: CASSPRTTTGDEQYF
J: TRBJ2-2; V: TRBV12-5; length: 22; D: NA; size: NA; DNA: TGTGCTAGTGGTTTGCTAATAACTTCGACCCCGGGACACCTAAAGCCCACCGGGGAGCTGTTTTTT; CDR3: CASGLLITSTPGHLKPTGELFF
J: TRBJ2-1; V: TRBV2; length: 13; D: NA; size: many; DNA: TGTGCCAGCAGTGAAAGGGTTGCGTTTGAGCAGTTCTTC; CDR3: CASSERVAFEQFF
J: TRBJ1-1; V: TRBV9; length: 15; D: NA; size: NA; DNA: TGTGCCAGCAGCGTAGGGGAGGGTGGTGGCACTGAAGCTTTCTTT; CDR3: CASSVGEGGGTEAFF
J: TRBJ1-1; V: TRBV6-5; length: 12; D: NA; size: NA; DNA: TGTGCCACCCGGCGGGAGAACACTGAAGCTTTCTTT; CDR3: CATRRENTEAFF
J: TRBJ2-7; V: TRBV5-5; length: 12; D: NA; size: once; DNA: TGTGCCAGCAGCGCGGGTCGCTACGAGCAGTACTTC; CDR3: CASSAGRYEQYF
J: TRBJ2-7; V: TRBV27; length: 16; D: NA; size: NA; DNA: TGTGCCAGCAGTTTATCGGGGCTGGAGAGCTCCTACGAGCAGTACTTC; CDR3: CASSLSGLESSYEQYF
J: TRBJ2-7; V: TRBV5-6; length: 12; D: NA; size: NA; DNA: TGTGCCAGCAGCTTGAGCCTTTACGAGCAGTACTTC; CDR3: CASSLSLYEQYF
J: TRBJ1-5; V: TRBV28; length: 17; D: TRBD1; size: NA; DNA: TGTGCCAGCAGTTTATTCCGGGACAGGGTATGGGGTCAGCCCCAGCATTTT; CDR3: CASSLFRDRVWGQPQHF
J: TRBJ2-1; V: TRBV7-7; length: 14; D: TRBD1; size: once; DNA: TGTGCTAGCAGCCCCGCCCTAACAGGGGATGAGCAGTTCTTC; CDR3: CASSPALTGDEQFF
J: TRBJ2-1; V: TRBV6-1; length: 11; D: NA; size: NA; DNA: TGTGCCAGCCGTAAGGGGTATGAGCAGTTCTTC; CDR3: CASRKGYEQFF
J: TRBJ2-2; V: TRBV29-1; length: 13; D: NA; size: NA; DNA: TGCAGCGTTGAGCCAGGGGAAACCGGGGAGCTGTTTTTT; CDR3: CSVEPGETGELFF
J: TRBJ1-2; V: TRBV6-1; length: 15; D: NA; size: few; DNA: TGTGCCAGCAGATCCGGACTCGGTCCTAACTATGGCTACACCTTC; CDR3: CASRSGLGPNYGYTF
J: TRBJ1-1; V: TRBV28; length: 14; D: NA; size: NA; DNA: TGTGCCAGCACCGATGGGCAGGGGAACACTGAAGCTTTCTTT; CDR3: CASTDGQGNTEAFF
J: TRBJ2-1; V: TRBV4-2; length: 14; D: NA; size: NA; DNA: TGTGCCAGCAGCCAATCGGGACCCTACAATGAGCAGTTCTTC; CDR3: CASSQSGPYNEQFF
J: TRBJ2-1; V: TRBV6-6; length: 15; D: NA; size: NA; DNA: TGTGCCAGCAGTTACCCTGGGATCCCGACAAATGAGCAGTTCTTC; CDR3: CASSYPGIPTNEQFF
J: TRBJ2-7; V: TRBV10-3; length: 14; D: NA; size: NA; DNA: TGTGCCATCAGTGAGTCGATGGCCACCTACGAGCAGTACTTC; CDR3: CAISESMATYEQYF
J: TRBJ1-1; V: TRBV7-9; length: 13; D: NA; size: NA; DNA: TGTGCCAGCAGCCCCTCAGGACGAGCTGAAGCTTTCTTT; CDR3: CASSPSGRAEAFF
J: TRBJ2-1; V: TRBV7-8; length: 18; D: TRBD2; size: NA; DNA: TGTGCCAGCAGCTTATTCCCGAGACTAGTAGCGGGGAAGAATGAGCAGTTCTTC; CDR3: CASSLFPRLVAGKNEQFF
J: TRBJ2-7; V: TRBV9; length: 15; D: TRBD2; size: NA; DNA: TGTGCCAGCAGCGAGGACGGGACTAGTTACGCCGAGCAGTACTTC; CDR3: CASSEDGTSYAEQYF
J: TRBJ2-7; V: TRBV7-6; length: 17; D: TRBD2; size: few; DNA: TGTGCCAGCAGCTTAGAATCCGTAAAAGCGGGATTGTACGAGCAGTACTTC; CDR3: CASSLESVKAGLYEQYF
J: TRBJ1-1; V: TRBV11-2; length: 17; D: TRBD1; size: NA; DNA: TGTGCCAGCACCCTAGGGACAGGGGGAGTTGGGAGCACTGAAGCTTTCTTT; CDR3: CASTLGTGGVGSTEAFF
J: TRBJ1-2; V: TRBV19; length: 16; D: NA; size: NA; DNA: TGTGCCAGTAGTATGAATTACGACAGCACTAACTATGGCTACACCTTC; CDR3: CASSMNYDSTNYGYTF